This T cell receptor (beta chain) comes out of a study of T cell changes during pregnancy in multiple sclerosis. TCRdb's table, derived via immunoSEQ multiplex PCR, lists solely in-frame clones and lacks some. The data contain some 48,000 clones, approximately 91% of them singletons. The sample here was CD4+ T cells from peripheral blood mononuclear cells, taken after pregnancy. The receptor was isolated from a female donor in good health, enrolled as a control in a pregnancy study.

DNA of the CDR3: TGTGCCAGTAGCACGACTCTAGCGGTTACCGGGGAGCTGTTTTTT. Its translation: CASSTTLAVTGELFF. This sequence joins TRBV19 and TRBJ2-2, with 7 bases matching TRBD2. This CDR3 is 15 amino acids long. Germline CDR1 reads LNHDA; CDR2 reads SQIVND (reference sequence). Unmatched junction bases numbered 9, after V lost 6 bases and J lost 5 bases.